These 29 T cell receptor beta chains share one sample of origin, sequenced in a study of blood T cell repertoires in COVID-19. Generated by immunoSEQ multiplex PCR, the TCRdb table keeps only in-frame clones and is missing some. The sample carries around 250,000 clones, about 82% recorded once. Material for sequencing was peripheral blood. The receptor source for this set is a man older than 75 with acute or convalescent COVID-19.

This clone was found once. The rearrangement joins TRBV3-1 (or the pseudogene TRBV3-2) to TRBJ1-5; D possibly corresponds to TRBD1 (6 bases). This CDR3 region has 15 residues. Germline loops: CDR1 LGHDT, CDR2 YNNKEL (reference sequence). The V end was cut by 8 bases, the J end by 4 bases, with 18 bases between. The CDR3 DNA reads as TGTGCCAGCTGGGGAGGGGGAGAATCTAATCAGCCCCAGCATTTT. It codes for CASWGGGESNQPQHF.

The CDR3 is CASSTRLAGSTDTQYF. DNA for the CDR3: TGTGCCAGCAGCACAAGACTAGCGGGGTCGACAGATACGCAGTATTTT. The V gene is TRBV7-2, the J gene TRBJ2-3, with TRBD2 matching 11 bases. J lost 3 bases, V lost 5 bases, and 7 bases had no gene match. Germline CDR1 SGHTA, CDR2 FQGNSA. The CDR3 runs 16 residues.

The chain recombines TRBV6-4 with TRBJ1-1, with TRBD1 identical over 9 bases. There are 14 residues in the CDR3. The germline V gene has CDR1 MRHNA and CDR2 SNTAGT. J was trimmed by 1 base and V by 5 bases; bases with no gene match: 2. The CDR3 DNA reads TGTGCCAGCAGTTCACAGGGGGCGAACACTGAAGCTTTCTTT. Translating it yields CASSSQGANTEAFF.

This clone has only one observation. This chain connects TRBV9 to TRBJ2-1; D is unclear. The CDR3 contains 17 residues. CDR1 is SGDLS and CDR2 is YYNGEE in the germline V gene. Trimming removed 0 bases from V and 4 bases from J, with 17 bases in between. The CDR3 sequence is CASSVGALQSSYNEQFF. The CDR3 nucleotides are TGTGCCAGCAGCGTAGGAGCGTTACAAAGCTCGTACAATGAGCAGTTCTTC.

V is TRBV4-3 and J is TRBJ2-1; 11 nucleotides line up with TRBD1. V shed 1 base, J shed 4 bases, and the junction held 6 bases outside the gene matches. Germline loops: CDR1 LGHNA, CDR2 YSLEER. The CDR3 totals 17 residues. DNA for the CDR3: TGCGCCAGCAGCCAAGCTACCGGGACAGGGGGTTACAATGAGCAGTTCTTC. Its protein is CASSQATGTGGYNEQFF.

In DNA form, the CDR3 reads TGTGCCAGCAGCGGAGGGACTAACTATGGCTACACCTTC. Its protein is CASSGGTNYGYTF. The chain combines TRBV27 with TRBJ1-2; D gene ambiguous. Germline values: CDR1 MNHEY, CDR2 SMNVEV (reference sequence). The CDR3 spans 13 residues. Trimming stripped 6 bases from V and 0 bases from J, with 8 bases between.

This clone was recorded at least ten times. The chain has TRBV6-1 and TRBJ2-7; 8 bases are a match to TRBD2. The V and J ends lost 2 bases and 0 bases, in that order; junction bases with no gene match: 3. Germline CDR1 reads MNHNS; CDR2 reads SASEGT. The CDR3 runs 15 residues. The CDR3 DNA sequence: TGTGCCAGCAGTGAAATTAGCGGGAACTCCTACGAGCAGTACTTC. This encodes CASSEISGNSYEQYF.

The V and J genes are TRBV28 and TRBJ2-7; no firm D call. Germline V gives CDR1 MDHEN, CDR2 SYDVKM. V shed 5 bases and J shed 6 bases, with 14 bases lying between them. The CDR3 runs 13 residues. This CDR3 reads CASSRHEVPEQYF. The CDR3 DNA is TGTGCCAGCAGTCGCCATGAGGTACCCGAGCAGTACTTC.

This clone was found a few times. The V and J genes are TRBV5-1 and TRBJ1-6; a possible D gene is TRBD1 (6 bases). Germline CDR1 and CDR2: SGHRS and YFSETQ. CDR3 length equals 14 residues. Trimming removed 0 bases at V and 9 bases at J, with 10 bases between. The CDR3 DNA is TGCGCCAGCAGCTTGGCACAGGGTGTTTCACCCCTCCACTTT. Encoded protein: CASSLAQGVSPLHF.

CDR3 coding DNA: TGTGCCAGCAGTCGACAGACATACGTAGGCTACACCTTC. This sequence encodes CASSRQTYVGYTF. V and J are TRBV6-5 and TRBJ1-2; possibly TRBD1 for D (5 bases). Germline CDR1 reads MNHEY; CDR2 reads SVGAGI. V was cut by 5 bases and J by 8 bases, with 15 bases left in between. CDR3 length: 13 residues.

The chain joins TRBV7-9 to TRBJ1-1; D remains ambiguous. Germline loops: CDR1 SEHNR, CDR2 FQNEAQ (reference sequence). This CDR3 has 14 amino acids. V was pared by 1 base and J by 4 bases, with 10 bases between. The CDR3 reads CASSLGAGGTEAFF. DNA for the CDR3: TGTGCCAGCAGCTTAGGTGCGGGAGGCACTGAAGCTTTCTTT. Variable domain in full (rest from reference TRBV7-9 and TRBJ1-1): DTGVSQNPRHKITKRGQNVTFRCDPISEHNRLYWYRQTLGQGPEFLTYFQNEAQLEKSRLLSDRFSAERPKGSFSTLEIQRTEQGDSAMYLCASSLGAGGTEAFFGQGTRLTVV.

This chain links TRBV19 with TRBJ1-1; D is unclear. The CDR3 consists of 16 residues. CDR1 and CDR2 (germline): LNHDA, SQIVND (reference sequence). Trimming pared 3 bases from V and 0 bases from J, leaving 14 bases between. The CDR3 DNA reads as TGTGCCAGTAGTATCCGGGGAATCTCCATGAACACTGAAGCTTTCTTT. Translation gives CASSIRGISMNTEAFF.

This rearrangement joins TRBV28 to TRBJ2-2, with D maybe TRBD1 (5 bases). Trimming removed 11 bases from V and 3 bases from J, with 16 bases in between. Germline V gene data show CDR1 as MDHEN and CDR2 as SYDVKM. The CDR3 is 14 amino acids. The CDR3 loop reads CASNRGMDTGELFF. CDR3 coding DNA: TGTGCCTCCAATAGGGGCATGGACACCGGGGAGCTGTTTTTT.

The V and J genes are TRBV28 and TRBJ1-2; maybe TRBD1 (5 bases). The CDR3 extends over 13 amino acids. V was pared by 8 bases and J by 7 bases, with 17 bases between. Germline-derived CDR1 and CDR2 are MDHEN and SYDVKM. CDR3 region: CASHSLGQGGYTF. The CDR3 DNA reads as TGTGCCAGCCATTCCCTTGGCCAGGGTGGCTACACCTTC.

This chain joins TRBV19 and TRBJ2-5; TRBD1 matches at 8 bases. The CDR3 runs 13 residues. CDR1 is LNHDA and CDR2 is SQIVND in the germline V gene (reference sequence). V trimming: 6 bases; J trimming: 5 bases; junction bases outside the gene matches: 5. The DNA for the CDR3 is TGTGCCAGTAGATTACAGGGGGAGGAGACCCAGTACTTC. This translates into CASRLQGEETQYF.

The chain links TRBV5-1 to TRBJ1-1; a possible D gene is TRBD1 (6 bases). CDR1 SGHRS and CDR2 YFSETQ come from the germline V gene. The V end was cut by 0 bases, the J end by 0 bases, with 9 bases between. The CDR3 is 15 residues long. The CDR3 DNA reads TGCGCCAGCAGCTTGGAGGGGGAGATGAACACTGAAGCTTTCTTT. This sequence encodes CASSLEGEMNTEAFF. Full variable domain (missing parts from reference TRBV5-1 and TRBJ1-1): KAGVTQTPRYLIKTRGQQVTLSCSPISGHRSVSWYQQTPGQGLQFLFEYFSETQRNKGNFPGRFSGRQFSNSRSEMNVSTLELGDSALYLCASSLEGEMNTEAFFGQGTRLTVV.

J is TRBJ1-3 and V is TRBV6-5; possible D gene TRBD1, 6 bases. Deletions cut 2 bases from V and 4 bases from J, with 9 bases between. Germline values: CDR1 MNHEY, CDR2 SVGAGI. This CDR3 has 14 residues. The CDR3 reads CASSYGTSGNTIYF. The CDR3 coding sequence is TGTGCCAGCAGTTACGGGACATCCGGAAACACCATATATTTT.

This clone occurred once. This chain joins TRBV2 and TRBJ2-2, with 8 bases matching TRBD1. V trimming: 4 bases; J trimming: 6 bases; junction bases outside the gene matches: 7. This CDR3 region has 15 residues. CDR1 is SNHLY, CDR2 FYNNEI, per germline. The CDR3 is CASSVVQGAAGELFF. The CDR3 region has the DNA TGTGCCAGCAGTGTCGTCCAGGGGGCGGCCGGGGAGCTGTTTTTT.

V and J are TRBV10-3 and TRBJ1-4; maybe TRBD1 (6 bases). CDR3 length: 16 residues. Germline lookup yields CDR1 ENHRY and CDR2 SYGVKD. Trimming shortened V by 0 bases and J by 1 base, and 9 bases separated the two germline ends. DNA of the CDR3: TGTGCCATCAGTGAGTCACAGGGTTTAACTAATGAAAAACTGTTTTTT. Residues: CAISESQGLTNEKLFF.

This clone showed up just once. The V gene is TRBV6-5, the J gene TRBJ1-3; D remains unclear. The CDR3 is 11 residues long. Trimming took 6 bases from V and 3 from J, leaving 3 bases between them. Germline values: CDR1 MNHEY, CDR2 SVGAGI. CDR3 protein: CASRLGNTIYF. CDR3 coding DNA: TGTGCCAGCAGACTTGGAAACACCATATATTTT.

The rearrangement uses TRBV9 and TRBJ2-7; D is possibly TRBD2 (6 bases). This CDR3 is built from 15 residues. Germline assignment: CDR1 SGDLS and CDR2 YYNGEE. The V end lost 4 bases, the J end lost 1 base, and 15 bases lay between the germline ends. The CDR3 region has the DNA TGTGCCAGCAGCCAAGACGGGAGTAGATCCTACGAGCAGTACTTC. Translated, it gives CASSQDGSRSYEQYF.

The rearrangement joins TRBV5-1 to TRBJ1-2; 9 bases fit TRBD1. Germline CDR1 reads SGHRS; CDR2 reads YFSETQ. The CDR3 contains 15 residues. The V gene end was trimmed by 3 bases and the J gene end by 5 bases; junction bases not matched to a gene: 8. CDR3 region: CASSSTGGVTYGYTF. The CDR3 region has the DNA TGCGCCAGCAGCTCTACAGGGGGCGTCACATATGGCTACACCTTC.

This sequence joins TRBV3-1 (or the pseudogene TRBV3-2) and TRBJ2-1; 7 bases agree with TRBD2. The CDR3 consists of 16 residues. CDR1 is LGHDT and CDR2 is YNNKEL in the germline V gene (reference sequence). Trimming removed 10 bases from V and 9 bases from J; junction bases left unmatched: 21. The CDR3 bases are TGTGCCACTACTGGGGGGGAAAGTTGGGGTCTGGGTGAGCAGTTCTTC. It is translated as CATTGGESWGLGEQFF.

The chain uses TRBV25-1 and TRBJ1-5; D unresolved. V was trimmed by 4 bases and J by 4 bases, leaving 5 bases between them. The CDR3 extends over 12 amino acids. CDR1 is MGHDK and CDR2 is SYGVNS in the germline V gene. CDR3 in amino acids: CASSGLNQPQHF. In nucleotides, the CDR3 is TGTGCCAGCAGTGGACTTAATCAGCCCCAGCATTTT.

V usage is TRBV3-1 (or the pseudogene TRBV3-2) and J usage is TRBJ1-1; 7 bases align to TRBD1. Germline values: CDR1 LGHDT, CDR2 YNNKEL (reference sequence). V shed 4 bases, J shed 5 bases, and the junction held 7 bases outside the gene matches. The CDR3 totals 14 residues. CDR3 region: CASSLVTGETEAFF. DNA for the CDR3: TGTGCCAGCAGCCTAGTTACAGGGGAGACTGAAGCTTTCTTT.

The CDR3 DNA is TGCAGCGTAGGGGACTCCTCCTATGGCTACACCTTC. This sequence encodes CSVGDSSYGYTF. The chain combines TRBV29-1 with TRBJ1-2, with D possibly matching TRBD1 (5 bases). V lost 6 bases and J 4 bases, leaving 12 bases between the germline ends. The CDR3 spans 12 residues. Germline V gene data show CDR1 as SQVTM and CDR2 as ANQGSEA.

The gene calls are TRBV28 and TRBJ1-2; D remains unclear. This CDR3 region has 11 residues. Trimming shortened V by 5 bases and J by 8 bases, and 9 bases separated the two germline ends. Germline V lookup: CDR1 MDHEN, CDR2 SYDVKM. The CDR3 nucleotides read TGTGCCAGCAGTCCCGCGTACGGCTACACCTTC. As protein: CASSPAYGYTF.

A single count supports this clone. This rearrangement joins TRBV28 to TRBJ1-6; D is ambiguous. CDR1 is MDHEN, CDR2 SYDVKM, per germline. V was clipped by 4 bases and J by 9 bases, with 13 bases between them. The CDR3 sequence is 14 residues long. The CDR3 nucleotides are TGTGCCAGCAGTTCAATCGGGGAGGGTTCACCCCTCCACTTT. Encoded protein: CASSSIGEGSPLHF.

V usage is TRBV5-5 and J usage is TRBJ2-7; 7 bases fit TRBD1. This CDR3 spans 15 amino acids. Trimming at V came to 4 bases and at J to 2 bases, leaving 9 bases not matched to a gene. CDR1 is SGHKS, CDR2 YYEKEE, per germline (reference sequence). The CDR3 DNA reads TGTGCCAGCAGCCACACGACAGGGCCTACCTACGAGCAGTACTTC. Residues: CASSHTTGPTYEQYF.